These T cell receptor beta chains were read from a single sample in a study of monozygotic twins with inflammatory bowel disease. TCRdb reprocessed the 5' RACE reads and reports one entry per CDR3 protein, with no DNA. This sample carries roughly 200,000 distinct CDR3 sequences, with around 1.5% going to the ten biggest clones. The sample was blood. These receptors were taken from a human donor with ulcerative colitis or Crohn's disease, or a healthy co-twin of an affected twin (not recorded which). Each CDR3 is given with its conserved first and last residue. Each record gives: J gene, V gene, CDR3 protein.

>TRBJ1-1|TRBV5-1
CASMGVYTEAFF
>TRBJ2-1|TRBV3-1
CASGQGPTVRQFF
>TRBJ2-5|TRBV20-1
CSARGAAYQETQYF
>TRBJ2-3|TRBV5-1
CASSHRVDTQYF
>TRBJ1-2|TRBV5-5
CASSFGPRRQNYGYTF
>TRBJ1-6|TRBV3-1
CASSQARGSPLHF
>TRBJ1-1|TRBV6-1
CASSPHGQGRGSTEAFF
>TRBJ2-7|TRBV3-1
CASSHRTGAYEQYF
>TRBJ2-6|TRBV2
CASSEQDSGANVLTF
>TRBJ2-6|TRBV3-1
CASSPPRGRPYSGANVLTF
>TRBJ1-1|TRBV4-1
CASRKVTGGTEAFF
>TRBJ1-1|TRBV7-9
CASSSTGTFAEAFF
>TRBJ2-1|TRBV15
CATSTRTSGGAGDEQFF
>TRBJ2-2|TRBV5-8
CASSTGHTTSGELFF
>TRBJ2-2|TRBV7-2
CASSPGGRGNTGELFF
>TRBJ1-1|TRBV5-1
CASSPGTGWTEAFF
>TRBJ2-7|TRBV5-1
CASSTSGGYEQYF
>TRBJ2-3|TRBV7-9
CASSLHGGSHGDTQYF
>TRBJ2-7|TRBV12-3/TRBV12-4
CASSLGLAAEQYF
>TRBJ1-1|TRBV20-1
CSARARVGNTEAFF
>TRBJ1-1|TRBV29-1
CSVEIQGGTEAFF
>TRBJ2-1|TRBV12-5
CASGLQGAADEQFF
>TRBJ1-2|TRBV12-3/TRBV12-4
CASSLGVYGYTF
>TRBJ2-7|TRBV12-3/TRBV12-4
CASSYQGEQYF
>TRBJ1-5|TRBV11-2
CASSLEVGQPQHF
>TRBJ2-7|TRBV6-1
CASSEWEGSYEQYF
>TRBJ2-5|TRBV7-2
CASSLGGGGQETQYF
>TRBJ2-1|TRBV10-3
CAISERGTTYNEQFF
>TRBJ2-3|TRBV9
CASSVVDRLTDTQYF
>TRBJ2-1|TRBV7-9
CASSLSSDEQFF
>TRBJ1-5|TRBV29-1
CSASRGSNQPQHF
>TRBJ2-1|TRBV20-1
CSAQRGAFGDNEQFF
>TRBJ1-3|TRBV3-1
CASSQAGGAADTIYF
>TRBJ1-2|TRBV7-2
CASSVRQGAGGYTF
>TRBJ2-6|TRBV7-9
CASSFYRGLGANVLTF
>TRBJ2-3|TRBV4-1
CASTGRGGDTQYF
>TRBJ2-1|TRBV7-2
CASSLSGTDHNEQFF
>TRBJ1-5|TRBV9
CASSAEGQGTQPQHF
>TRBJ2-1|TRBV20-1
CSARDYGGVYNEQFF